These 18 T cell receptor beta chains were sequenced from one sample in a study of blood T cell repertoires in COVID-19. TCRdb's table, derived via immunoSEQ multiplex PCR, lists solely in-frame clones and lacks some. In the table there are around 130,000 clones, about 85% of which are singletons. The sequenced material came from peripheral blood. Source of these receptors: a man between 60 and 70 years old with acute or convalescent COVID-19.

This chain connects TRBV14 to TRBJ2-7; the D gene is possibly TRBD1 (5 bases). V dropped 1 base and J dropped 7 bases, with 14 bases sitting between them. The CDR3 is made up of 14 amino acids. The germline V gene encodes CDR1 SGHDN and CDR2 FVKESK. The CDR3 nucleotides are TGTGCCAGCAGCCAAGGGGGCTCGGGCCCGGAGCAGTACTTC. This gives the protein CASSQGGSGPEQYF. Full variable domain (outside the CDR3, taken from reference TRBV14 and TRBJ2-7): EAGVTQFPSHSVIEKGQTVTLRCDPISGHDNLYWYRRVMGKEIKFLLHFVKESKQDESGMPNNRFLAERTGGTYSTLKVQPAELEDSGVYFCASSQGGSGPEQYFGPGTRLTVT.

The chain has TRBV11-2 and TRBJ2-1; D is possibly TRBD1 or TRBD2 (6 bases each). The CDR3 contains 14 residues. Per the germline V gene, CDR1 is SGHAT and CDR2 is FQNNGV. Trimming took 8 bases from V and 8 from J, leaving 19 bases between them. Written as DNA, the CDR3 is TGTGCCAGCTGCCTAGGGGGGCGGGTGGATGAGCAGTTCTTC. This translates into CASCLGGRVDEQFF.

At least ten counts were recorded for this clone. The genes are TRBV5-1 and TRBJ2-1; the match to TRBD2 covers 15 bases. The CDR3 totals 17 residues. The J segment lost 7 bases and the V segment lost 4 bases, leaving 9 bases of the junction unmatched. CDR1 and CDR2 (germline): SGHRS, YFSETQ. The CDR3 DNA follows: TGCGCCAGCAGCCCGGGACTAGCGGGGGGAGAGGGGAATGAGCAGTTCTTC. It yields the protein CASSPGLAGGEGNEQFF.

The chain couples TRBV6-2 or TRBV6-3 to TRBJ1-5; TRBD1 matches at 7 bases. The junction had 8 bases not matched to a gene; V was cut back by 5 bases and J by 10 bases. The CDR3 runs 13 residues. Germline CDR1 is MNHEY and CDR2 is SVGEGT. The CDR3 loop reads CASSTLQGSPQHF. In DNA form, the CDR3 reads TGTGCCAGCAGTACACTACAGGGGTCCCCCCAGCATTTT.

This clone was recorded only once. This sequence joins TRBV28 and TRBJ1-1; possibly TRBD1 for D (5 bases). Germline CDR1 MDHEN, CDR2 SYDVKM. The CDR3 runs to 16 residues. V was trimmed by 4 bases and J by 5 bases, leaving 20 bases between them. The CDR3 bases are TGTGCCAGCAGTTCCCCCCGCCAGGGCGCGGGGACTGAAGCTTTCTTT. This encodes CASSSPRQGAGTEAFF.

The chain carries TRBV27 and TRBJ1-6; 9 nucleotides match TRBD1. V was clipped by 7 bases and J by 8 bases; unmatched bases: 15. Germline lookup yields CDR1 MNHEY and CDR2 SMNVEV (reference sequence). This CDR3 spans 17 amino acids. CDR3 protein: CASKKGDRVLVDSPLHF. CDR3 DNA: TGTGCCAGCAAAAAGGGGGACAGGGTCCTTGTGGATTCACCCCTCCACTTT.

This sequence joins TRBV9 and TRBJ2-3; 7 nucleotides match TRBD2. V gave up 0 bases and J gave up 6 bases; unmatched junction bases: 4. This CDR3 has 14 residues. The V gene's germline CDR1 is SGDLS and CDR2 YYNGEE. This CDR3 reads CASSVAGGSDTQYF. The CDR3, as DNA: TGTGCCAGCAGCGTAGCGGGGGGAAGTGATACGCAGTATTTT. Combining the CDR3 with reference TRBV9 and TRBJ2-3 gives the whole variable domain DSGVTQTPKHLITATGQRVTLRCSPRSGDLSVYWYQQSLDQGLQFLIQYYNGEERAKGNILERFSAQQFPDLHSELNLSSLELGDSALYFCASSVAGGSDTQYFGPGTRLTVL.

The V call is TRBV7-9, the J call TRBJ2-3, with D tentatively TRBD1 (6 bases). Trimming stripped 6 bases from V and 1 base from J, with 11 bases between. Per germline, CDR1 SEHNR and CDR2 FQNEAQ (reference sequence). This CDR3 has 14 amino acids. The chain's CDR3 is CASRRQDRTDTQYF. The CDR3 coding sequence is TGTGCCAGCAGACGACAGGACCGCACAGATACGCAGTATTTT.

This sequence joins TRBV28 and TRBJ2-7, with D perhaps matching TRBD1 (6 bases). This CDR3 has 14 residues. Germline CDR1 is MDHEN and CDR2 is SYDVKM. Trimming removed 3 bases from V and 6 bases from J, with 15 bases in between. CDR3 loop: CASSFRQVSREQYF. The CDR3 DNA reads as TGTGCCAGCAGTTTCCGACAGGTCTCCCGCGAGCAGTACTTC.

V usage is TRBV5-1 and J usage is TRBJ2-2; possible D gene TRBD2, 5 bases. CDR1 and CDR2 from the germline V gene are SGHRS and YFSETQ. The V end was cut by 4 bases, the J end by 4 bases, with 14 bases between. This CDR3 region has 15 residues. The CDR3 nucleotides read TGCGCCAGCAGCCCTTCGGGAACAGTCACCGGGGAGCTGTTTTTT. This sequence encodes CASSPSGTVTGELFF.

V gene TRBV4-3 combines with J gene TRBJ1-1, with D maybe TRBD1 (5 bases). There are 13 residues in the CDR3. Germline V lookup: CDR1 LGHNA, CDR2 YSLEER. V was clipped by 3 bases and J by 1 base, with 6 bases between them. CDR3 in amino acids: CASSHTGNTEAFF. In nucleotides, the CDR3 is TGCGCCAGCAGCCACACAGGGAACACTGAAGCTTTCTTT.

The chain links TRBV15 to TRBJ2-7, with a weak D call TRBD1 (5 bases). V dropped 1 base and J dropped 0 bases, with 10 bases sitting between them. Germline V gene lookup returns CDR1 LNHNV and CDR2 YYDKDF (reference sequence). There are 15 residues in the CDR3. The CDR3 coding sequence is TGTGCCACCAGCAGAGCTGGGGCAGACTCCTACGAGCAGTACTTC. This codes for CATSRAGADSYEQYF.

V gene TRBV18 combines with J gene TRBJ2-3; 7 bases are shared with TRBD1. Trimming took 0 bases from V and 1 from J; bases not matched to a gene: 4. CDR1 is KGHSH and CDR2 is LQKENI in the germline V gene. CDR3 length: 16 residues. The CDR3 DNA reads as TGTGCCAGCTCACCACCAGGGGGCGGTGGCACAGATACGCAGTATTTT. It translates to CASSPPGGGGTDTQYF.

The rearrangement links TRBV7-9 to TRBJ2-7, with TRBD1 as a possible D gene (6 bases). CDR3 size: 13 residues. The germline V gene has CDR1 SEHNR and CDR2 FQNEAQ (reference sequence). Trimming cost V 4 bases and J 2 bases, with 9 bases left between them. The DNA of the CDR3 is TGTGCCAGCAGCTCAGGGGTCCCCTACGAGCAGTACTTC. This encodes CASSSGVPYEQYF. The whole variable domain, remainder taken from reference TRBV7-9 and TRBJ2-7, is DTGVSQNPRHKITKRGQNVTFRCDPISEHNRLYWYRQTLGQGPEFLTYFQNEAQLEKSRLLSDRFSAERPKGSFSTLEIQRTEQGDSAMYLCASSSGVPYEQYFGPGTRLTVT.

This chain connects TRBV6-5 to TRBJ2-2, with 7 bases that match TRBD1. Trimming removed 7 bases from V and 5 bases from J; junction bases left unmatched: 1. CDR3 length: 12 residues. Germline lookup yields CDR1 MNHEY and CDR2 SVGAGI. Written as DNA, the CDR3 is TGTGCCAGCACAGGGGGAACCGGGGAGCTGTTTTTT. Translated: CASTGGTGELFF.

J is TRBJ2-1 and V is TRBV3-1 (or the pseudogene TRBV3-2); no clear D. CDR1 LGHDT and CDR2 YNNKEL come from the germline V gene (reference sequence). V was cut by 0 bases and J by 5 bases, with 5 bases left in between. The CDR3 contains 13 residues. This CDR3 is CASSQEGHNEQFF. The DNA for the CDR3 is TGTGCCAGCAGCCAAGAGGGCCACAATGAGCAGTTCTTC.

This clone was recorded once. The rearrangement links TRBV6-6 to TRBJ2-1, with TRBD2 as a possible D gene (6 bases). The V gene's germline CDR1 is MNHNY and CDR2 SVGAGI (reference sequence). The V and J ends lost 6 bases and 0 bases respectively, with 12 bases between them. The CDR3 has 15 residues. Here the CDR3 reads CASSRRGSSYNEQFF. In DNA, the CDR3 is TGTGCCAGCAGCCGGAGGGGAAGCTCCTACAATGAGCAGTTCTTC.

CDR3 nucleotide sequence: TGTGCCAGCAGTTTATATGTGTCAGGGGGAGGTAATGAAAAACTGTTTTTT. Amino acids: CASSLYVSGGGNEKLFF. The chain is built from TRBV28 and TRBJ1-4; 7 nucleotides agree with TRBD1. This CDR3 is built from 17 residues. Trimming cost V 1 base and J 4 bases; bases outside gene matches: 9. CDR1 is MDHEN, CDR2 SYDVKM, per germline.